Sequencing of this T cell receptor beta chain was carried out in a study of T cell responses to AZD1222 COVID-19 vaccine. Notes on this clone: Its target is not known.

Findings of the study overall: Two AZD1222 doses significantly raised spike-specific TCR breadth and depth over controls. Close to half of spike-specific TCRs reportedly recognize unmutated variant regions.

This CDR3 contains 15 residues. V gave up 3 bases and J gave up 3 bases, with 9 bases separating them. From germline, CDR1 is SGHVT and CDR2 SQSDAQ. The assay was immunoSEQ multiplex PCR, and TCRdb's table has in-frame clones only and misses some. The table has approximately 89,000 clones, just over 90% seen once. The genes are TRBV7-4 and TRBJ1-6, with D possibly being TRBD1 (5 bases). The sample was peripheral blood, taken 28 days after the second AZD1222 dose. This TCR derives from an adult who received the AZD1222 COVID-19 vaccine. CDR3 residues: CASSFRVLYNSPLHF. In DNA form, the CDR3 reads TGTGCCAGCAGCTTCAGGGTCCTCTATAATTCACCCCTCCACTTT.